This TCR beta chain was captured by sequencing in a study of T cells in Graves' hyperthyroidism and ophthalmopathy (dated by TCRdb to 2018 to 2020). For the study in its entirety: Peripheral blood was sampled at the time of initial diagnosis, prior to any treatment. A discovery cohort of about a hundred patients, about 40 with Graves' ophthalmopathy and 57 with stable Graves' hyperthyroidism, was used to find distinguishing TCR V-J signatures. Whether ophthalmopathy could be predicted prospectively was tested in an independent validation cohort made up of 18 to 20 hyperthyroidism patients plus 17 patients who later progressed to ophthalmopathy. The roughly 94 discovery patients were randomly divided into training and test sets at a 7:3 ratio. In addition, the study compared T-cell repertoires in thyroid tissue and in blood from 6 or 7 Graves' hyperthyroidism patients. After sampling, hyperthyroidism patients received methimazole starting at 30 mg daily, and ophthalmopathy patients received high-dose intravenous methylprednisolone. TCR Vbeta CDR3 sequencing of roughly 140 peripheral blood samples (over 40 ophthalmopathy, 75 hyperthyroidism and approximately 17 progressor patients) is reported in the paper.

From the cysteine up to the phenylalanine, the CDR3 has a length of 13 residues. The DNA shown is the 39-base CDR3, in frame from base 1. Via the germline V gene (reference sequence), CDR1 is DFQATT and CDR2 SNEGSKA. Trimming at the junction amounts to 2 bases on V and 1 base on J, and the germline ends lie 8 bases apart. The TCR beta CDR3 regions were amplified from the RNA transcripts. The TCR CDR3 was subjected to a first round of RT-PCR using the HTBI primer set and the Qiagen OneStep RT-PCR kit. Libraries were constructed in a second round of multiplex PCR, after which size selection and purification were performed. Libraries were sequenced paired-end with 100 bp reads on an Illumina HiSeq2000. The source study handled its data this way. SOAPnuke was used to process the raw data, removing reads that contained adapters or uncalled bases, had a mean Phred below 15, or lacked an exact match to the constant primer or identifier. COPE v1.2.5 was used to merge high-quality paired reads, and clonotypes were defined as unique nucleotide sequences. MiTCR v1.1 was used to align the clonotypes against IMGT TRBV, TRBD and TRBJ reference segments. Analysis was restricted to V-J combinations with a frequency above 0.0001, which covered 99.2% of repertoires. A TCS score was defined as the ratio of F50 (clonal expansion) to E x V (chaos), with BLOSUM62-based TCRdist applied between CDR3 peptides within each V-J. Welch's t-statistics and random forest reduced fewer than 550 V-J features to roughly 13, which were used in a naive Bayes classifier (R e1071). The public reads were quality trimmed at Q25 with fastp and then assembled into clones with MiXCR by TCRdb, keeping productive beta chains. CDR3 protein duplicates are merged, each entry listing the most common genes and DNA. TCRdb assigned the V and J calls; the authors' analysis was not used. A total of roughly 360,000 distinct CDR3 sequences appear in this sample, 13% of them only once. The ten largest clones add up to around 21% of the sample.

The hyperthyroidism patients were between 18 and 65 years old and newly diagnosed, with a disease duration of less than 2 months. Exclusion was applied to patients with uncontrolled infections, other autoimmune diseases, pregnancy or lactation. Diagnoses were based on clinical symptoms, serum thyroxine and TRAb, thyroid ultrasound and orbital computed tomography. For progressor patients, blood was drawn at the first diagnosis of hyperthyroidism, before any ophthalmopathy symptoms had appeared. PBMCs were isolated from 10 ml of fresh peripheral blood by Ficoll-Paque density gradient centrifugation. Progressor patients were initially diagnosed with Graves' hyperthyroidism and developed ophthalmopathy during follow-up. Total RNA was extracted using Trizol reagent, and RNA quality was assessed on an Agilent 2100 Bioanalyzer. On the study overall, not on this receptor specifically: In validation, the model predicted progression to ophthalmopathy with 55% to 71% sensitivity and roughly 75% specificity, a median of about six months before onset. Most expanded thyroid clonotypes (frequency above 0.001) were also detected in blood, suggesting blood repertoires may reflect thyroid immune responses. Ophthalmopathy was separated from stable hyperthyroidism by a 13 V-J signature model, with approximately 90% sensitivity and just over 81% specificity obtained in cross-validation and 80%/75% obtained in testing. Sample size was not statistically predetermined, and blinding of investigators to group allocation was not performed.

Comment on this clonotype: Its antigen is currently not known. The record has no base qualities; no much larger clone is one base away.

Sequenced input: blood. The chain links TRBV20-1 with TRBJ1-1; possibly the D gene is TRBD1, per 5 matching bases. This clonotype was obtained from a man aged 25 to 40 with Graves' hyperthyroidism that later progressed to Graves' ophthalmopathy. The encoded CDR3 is CSARKTANTEAFF. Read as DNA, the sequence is TGCAGTGCTAGAAAGACAGCGAACACTGAAGCTTTCTTT.